A selection of T cell receptor beta chains follows, all from one sample in a study of cytomegalovirus exposure and HLA in healthy donors. The assay was immunoSEQ multiplex PCR, and TCRdb's table has in-frame clones only and misses some. The sample shows approximately 72,000 clones, 82% of them seen only once. Sequencing was performed on PBMCs. The receptors were gathered from a young man in good health and CMV-seronegative. Each CDR3 is given with its conserved first and last residue. The D gene is left open where the match is weak. The size of a clone is reported for some rows only, either as once, few or many, or as a class for expanded clones.

TRBJ1-1,.,TRBV25-1,.,TGTGCCAGCAGTGAATTTGGGCCAGGGAACACTGAAGCTTTCTTT,CASSEFGPGNTEAFF
TRBJ1-5,.,TRBV18,.,TGTGCCAGCTCCCAAGTCCGAAAGTTTTCAGGGTGCAATCAGCCCCAGCATTTT,CASSQVRKFSGCNQPQHF
TRBJ2-5,.,TRBV18,.,TGTGCCAGCTCACCCACTGGAGAGACCCAGTACTTC,CASSPTGETQYF
TRBJ1-2,.,TRBV28,.,TGTGCCAGCAGTTTAACACGAAACTATGGCTACACCTTC,CASSLTRNYGYTF
TRBJ1-5,.,TRBV7-9,.,TGTGCCAGCAGCTTTTCTCCTGTCGCAACCGGGAGCAATCAGCCCCAGCATTTT,CASSFSPVATGSNQPQHF
TRBJ2-7,.,TRBV7-3,TRBD2,TGTGCCAGCAGCCTCACGGGGGGGGGCGAGCAGTACTTC,CASSLTGGGEQYF
TRBJ1-5,.,TRBV19,.,TGTGCCAGTAGTATAGTCGAGACACCGAATCAGCCCCAGCATTTT,CASSIVETPNQPQHF
TRBJ2-1,.,TRBV5-1,TRBD1,TGCGCCAGCAGCTTGGTGGTGGGGACAGGGGGTAACAATGAGCAGTTCTTC,CASSLVVGTGGNNEQFF
TRBJ2-2,.,TRBV19,TRBD2,TGTGCCAGTATGGGACTAGCGGGAGGTCCCAAAAACCCGAACACCGGGGAGCTGTTTTTT,CASMGLAGGPKNPNTGELFF
TRBJ2-7,.,TRBV5-1,TRBD2,TGCGCCAGCAGCTTGGATCCCGGGACTAACGAGCAGTACTTC,CASSLDPGTNEQYF
TRBJ2-1,.,TRBV14,.,TGTGCCAGCAGCCAAGATCTAGTTCGGAATGAGCAGTTCTTC,CASSQDLVRNEQFF
TRBJ1-1,.,TRBV6-5,.,TGTGCCAGCAGTTACTCGGGGCAGGTGAACACTGAAGCTTTCTTT,CASSYSGQVNTEAFF
TRBJ2-7,.,TRBV7-9,TRBD1,TGTGCCAGCAGCTCGATACAGGGGCGACTAACCTACGAGCAGTACTTC,CASSSIQGRLTYEQYF
TRBJ1-1,.,TRBV4-2,.,TGTGCCAGCAGCCAAGTAGGTGGCGGAGGGAACACTGAAGCTTTCTTT,CASSQVGGGGNTEAFF
TRBJ2-1,.,TRBV13,TRBD2,TGTGCCAGCATAAATAAGGGACTAGCGGGGGGGCCCATGGAGAATGAGCAGTTCTTC,CASINKGLAGGPMENEQFF
TRBJ1-6,.,TRBV7-2,.,TGTGCCAGCAGACTCGGCAGGGCGTATAATTCACCCCTCCACTTT,CASRLGRAYNSPLHF
TRBJ2-1,.,TRBV4-2,TRBD2,TGTGCCAGTATGGGGACTAGCGGGGGGTTGGTCGTCAATGAGCAGTTCTTC,CASMGTSGGLVVNEQFF
TRBJ1-5,.,TRBV19,TRBD1,TGTGCCAGTAGTAGTCGGACAGGGGGGTATCAGCCCCAGCATTTT,CASSSRTGGYQPQHF
TRBJ2-2,.,TRBV7-2,.,TGTGCCAGCAGCAAAACTAGTACGAGTGCCGGGGAGCTGTTTTTT,CASSKTSTSAGELFF
TRBJ2-7,once,TRBV29-1,TRBD1,TGCAGCGTTGAAGATCACGAGTGGGGACAGCCCTACGAGCAGTACTTC,CSVEDHEWGQPYEQYF
TRBJ1-1,.,TRBV18,.,TGTGCCAGCTCACCCACTCGCGACACTGAAGCTTTCTTT,CASSPTRDTEAFF
TRBJ2-3,once,TRBV4-2,TRBD2,TGTGCCAGCAGCCAAAGTCTTACGTGGACTAGCGGGAGTTCGGTTAGGGCAGATACGCAGTATTTT,CASSQSLTWTSGSSVRADTQYF
TRBJ2-5,few,TRBV18,.,TGTGCCAGCTCCTCTTCGCGGGAGACCCAGTACTTC,CASSSSRETQYF
TRBJ1-1,.,TRBV28,.,TGTGCCAGCTCTTATTCCGGGAGCACTGAAGCTTTCTTT,CASSYSGSTEAFF
TRBJ1-1,.,TRBV28,.,TGTGCCAGCAGTTTCTTCCGGGCGGGCGCTGAAGCTTTCTTT,CASSFFRAGAEAFF
TRBJ2-7,.,TRBV28,TRBD2,TGTGCCAGCAGTTTGCCGGGACTAGGGCTGGATGGCGAGCAGTACTTC,CASSLPGLGLDGEQYF
TRBJ1-1,.,TRBV9,TRBD1,TGTGCCAGCAGCCCCGGGACAGGGTTAATGAACACTGAAGCTTTCTTT,CASSPGTGLMNTEAFF
TRBJ2-7,few,TRBV25-1,TRBD2,TGTGCCAGCAGTGCGCGGGAGGACTCCTACGAGCAGTACTTC,CASSAREDSYEQYF
TRBJ2-3,.,TRBV30,.,TGTGCCTGGAGGGTAAAGGCGGCAGATACGCAGTATTTT,CAWRVKAADTQYF
TRBJ2-2,once,TRBV5-6,.,TGTGCCAGCAGCTTGTGGGGACAGAACACCGGGGAGCTGTTTTTT,CASSLWGQNTGELFF
TRBJ1-5,once,TRBV7-2,.,TGTGCCAGCAGCTTAGAGCCCAGGGGCGGGCAGCCCCAGCATTTT,CASSLEPRGGQPQHF